This TCR beta chain originates from a study of blood T cell repertoires in COVID-19. Study information: Collection of acute and convalescent COVID-19 samples took place in the United States, Italy and Spain. T cells, B-cell-depleted T cells, or PBMCs supplied cDNA or gDNA.

There are 13 residues in the CDR3. Germline CDR1 and CDR2: SQVTM and ANQGSEA. Trimming took 6 bases from V and 4 from J; bases not matched to a gene: 5. Original methodology: Reference gene primer amplification yielded estimated nucleated cell counts. TCRdb keeps only in-frame clones here, not all; method: immunoSEQ multiplex PCR. The V and J calls and clone size were taken over from that table, and D and trimming were inferred from the DNA. The profile shows 75,000 or so clones, roughly four fifths of them singletons. The sequenced sample was peripheral blood. This clonotype originated in a man in his sixties with acute or convalescent COVID-19. The chain couples TRBV29-1 to TRBJ1-4; 7 bases align to TRBD1. CDR3 nucleotide sequence: TGCAGCGTGGGGGACAGATATAATGAAAAACTGTTTTTT. Translation: CSVGDRYNEKLFF.